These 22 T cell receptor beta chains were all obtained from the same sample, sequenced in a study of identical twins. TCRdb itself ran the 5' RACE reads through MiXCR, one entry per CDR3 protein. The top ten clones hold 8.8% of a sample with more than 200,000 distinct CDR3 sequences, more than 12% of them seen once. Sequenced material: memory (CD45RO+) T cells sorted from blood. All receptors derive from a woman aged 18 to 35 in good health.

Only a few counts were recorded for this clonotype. The CDR3, as DNA: TGCAGCGTTAACACAGGGGCCGGGGCCAACGTCCTGACTTTC. The encoded protein is CSVNTGAGANVLTF. The chain employs TRBV29-1 and TRBJ2-6; 7 positions match TRBD1. V lost 5 bases to trimming and J lost 4 bases; unmatched junction nucleotides: 5. Germline assignment: CDR1 SQVTM and CDR2 ANQGSEA. The CDR3 has 14 residues.

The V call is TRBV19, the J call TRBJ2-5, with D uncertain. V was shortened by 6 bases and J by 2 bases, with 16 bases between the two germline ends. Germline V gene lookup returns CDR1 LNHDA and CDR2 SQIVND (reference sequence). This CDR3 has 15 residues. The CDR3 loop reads CASSDTPQRQETQYF. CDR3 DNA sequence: TGTGCCAGTAGCGATACACCTCAAAGACAAGAGACCCAGTACTTC.

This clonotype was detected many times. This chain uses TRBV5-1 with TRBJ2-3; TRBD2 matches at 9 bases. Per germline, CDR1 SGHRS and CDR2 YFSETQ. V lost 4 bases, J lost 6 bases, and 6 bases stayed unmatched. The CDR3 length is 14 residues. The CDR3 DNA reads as TGCGCCAGCAGCCCGGGACTAGCATCGGATACGCAGTATTTT. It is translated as CASSPGLASDTQYF. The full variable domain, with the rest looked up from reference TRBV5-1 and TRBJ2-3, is KAGVTQTPRYLIKTRGQQVTLSCSPISGHRSVSWYQQTPGQGLQFLFEYFSETQRNKGNFPGRFSGRQFSNSRSEMNVSTLELGDSALYLCASSPGLASDTQYFGPGTRLTVL.

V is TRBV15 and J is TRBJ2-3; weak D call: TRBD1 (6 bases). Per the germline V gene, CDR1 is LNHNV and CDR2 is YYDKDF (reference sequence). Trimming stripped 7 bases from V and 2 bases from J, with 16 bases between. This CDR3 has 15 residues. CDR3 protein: CATTRGDGATDTQYF. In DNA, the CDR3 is TGTGCCACCACCAGGGGTGACGGAGCCACAGATACGCAGTATTTT.

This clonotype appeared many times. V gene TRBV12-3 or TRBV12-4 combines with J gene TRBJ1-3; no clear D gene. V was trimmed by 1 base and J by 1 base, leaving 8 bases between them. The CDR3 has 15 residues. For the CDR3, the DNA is TGTGCCAGCAGTTTAGTAGGTCTTTCTGGAAACACCATATATTTT. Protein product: CASSLVGLSGNTIYF.

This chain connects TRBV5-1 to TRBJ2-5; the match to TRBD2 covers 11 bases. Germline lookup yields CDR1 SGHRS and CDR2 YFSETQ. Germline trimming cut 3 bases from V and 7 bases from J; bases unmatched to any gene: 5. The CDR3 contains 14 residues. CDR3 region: CASSSTSGAGTQYF. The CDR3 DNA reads TGCGCCAGCAGCTCGACTAGCGGGGCCGGGACCCAGTACTTC.

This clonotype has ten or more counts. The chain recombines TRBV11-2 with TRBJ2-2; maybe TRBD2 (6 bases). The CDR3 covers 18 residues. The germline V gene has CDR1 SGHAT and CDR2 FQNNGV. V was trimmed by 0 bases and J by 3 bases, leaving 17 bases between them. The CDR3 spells CASSLEPPTSPDTGELFF. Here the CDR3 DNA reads TGTGCCAGCAGCTTAGAACCCCCGACTAGTCCCGACACCGGGGAGCTGTTTTTT.

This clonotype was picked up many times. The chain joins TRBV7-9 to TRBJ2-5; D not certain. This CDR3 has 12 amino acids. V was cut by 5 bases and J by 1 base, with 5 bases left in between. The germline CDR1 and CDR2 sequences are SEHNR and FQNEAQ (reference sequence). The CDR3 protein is CASSRSQETQYF. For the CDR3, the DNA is TGTGCCAGCAGCCGATCCCAAGAGACCCAGTACTTC. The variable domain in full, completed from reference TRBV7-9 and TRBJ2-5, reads DTGVSQNPRHKITKRGQNVTFRCDPISEHNRLYWYRQTLGQGPEFLTYFQNEAQLEKSRLLSDRFSAERPKGSFSTLEIQRTEQGDSAMYLCASSRSQETQYFGPGTRLLVL.

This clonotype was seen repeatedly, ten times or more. Written as DNA, the CDR3 is TGTGCCAGCAGCAGTGGACTAGCGGGCCAAGAGACCCAGTACTTC. Translating gives CASSSGLAGQETQYF. The chain couples TRBV7-2 to TRBJ2-5; 11 bases are shared with TRBD2. CDR1 is SGHTA and CDR2 is FQGNSA in the germline V gene. The V and J ends lost 5 bases and 1 base, in that order; junction bases with no gene match: 3. CDR3 length equals 15 residues.

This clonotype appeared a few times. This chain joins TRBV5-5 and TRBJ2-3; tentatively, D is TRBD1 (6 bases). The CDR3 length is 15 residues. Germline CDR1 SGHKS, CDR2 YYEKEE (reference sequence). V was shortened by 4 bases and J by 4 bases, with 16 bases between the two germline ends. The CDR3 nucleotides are TGTGCCAGCAGCCCAGAAACAGGGTTTGCAGATACGCAGTATTTT. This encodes CASSPETGFADTQYF.

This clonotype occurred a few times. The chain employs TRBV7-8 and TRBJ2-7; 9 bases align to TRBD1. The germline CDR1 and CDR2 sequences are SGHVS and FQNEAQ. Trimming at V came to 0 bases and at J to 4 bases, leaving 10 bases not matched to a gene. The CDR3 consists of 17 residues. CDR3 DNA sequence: TGTGCCAGCAGCTTAGCGCAAACCGGGACAGGGATGTACGAGCAGTACTTC. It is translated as CASSLAQTGTGMYEQYF.

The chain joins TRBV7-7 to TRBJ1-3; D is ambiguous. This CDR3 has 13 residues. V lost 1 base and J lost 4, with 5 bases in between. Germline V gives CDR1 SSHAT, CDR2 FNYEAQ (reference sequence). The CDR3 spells CASSLDSGNTIYF. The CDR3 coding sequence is TGTGCCAGCAGCTTAGATTCGGGAAACACCATATATTTT.

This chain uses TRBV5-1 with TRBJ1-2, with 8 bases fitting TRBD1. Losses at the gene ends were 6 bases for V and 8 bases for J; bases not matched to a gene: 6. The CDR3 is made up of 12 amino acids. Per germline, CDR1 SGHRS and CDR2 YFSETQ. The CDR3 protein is CASIGQGEGYTF. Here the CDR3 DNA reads TGCGCCAGCATCGGACAGGGAGAAGGCTACACCTTC. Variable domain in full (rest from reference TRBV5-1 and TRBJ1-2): KAGVTQTPRYLIKTRGQQVTLSCSPISGHRSVSWYQQTPGQGLQFLFEYFSETQRNKGNFPGRFSGRQFSNSRSEMNVSTLELGDSALYLCASIGQGEGYTFGSGTRLTVV.

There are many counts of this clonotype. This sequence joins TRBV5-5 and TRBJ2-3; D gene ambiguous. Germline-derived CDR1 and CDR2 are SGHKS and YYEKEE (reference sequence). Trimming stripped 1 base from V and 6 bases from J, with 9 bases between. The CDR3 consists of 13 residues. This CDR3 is CASSLNTDDTQYF. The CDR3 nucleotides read TGTGCCAGCAGCTTGAATACGGACGATACGCAGTATTTT. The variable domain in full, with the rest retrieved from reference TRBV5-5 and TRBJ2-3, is DAGVTQSPTHLIKTRGQQVTLRCSPISGHKSVSWYQQVLGQGPQFIFQYYEKEERGRGNFPDRFSARQFPNYSSELNVNALLLGDSALYLCASSLNTDDTQYFGPGTRLTVL.

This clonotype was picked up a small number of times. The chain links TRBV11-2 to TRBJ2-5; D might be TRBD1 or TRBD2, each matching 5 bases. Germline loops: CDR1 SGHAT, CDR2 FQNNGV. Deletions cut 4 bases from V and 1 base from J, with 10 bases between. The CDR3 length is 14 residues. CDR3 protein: CASSYGAVQETQYF. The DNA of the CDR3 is TGTGCCAGCAGCTACGGGGCAGTCCAAGAGACCCAGTACTTC.

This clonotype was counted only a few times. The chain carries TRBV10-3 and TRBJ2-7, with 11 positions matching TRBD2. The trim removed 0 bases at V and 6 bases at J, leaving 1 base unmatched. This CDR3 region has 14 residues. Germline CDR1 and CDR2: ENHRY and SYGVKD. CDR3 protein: CAISESGLAAEQYF. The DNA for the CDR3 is TGTGCCATCAGTGAGTCGGGACTAGCGGCCGAGCAGTACTTC.

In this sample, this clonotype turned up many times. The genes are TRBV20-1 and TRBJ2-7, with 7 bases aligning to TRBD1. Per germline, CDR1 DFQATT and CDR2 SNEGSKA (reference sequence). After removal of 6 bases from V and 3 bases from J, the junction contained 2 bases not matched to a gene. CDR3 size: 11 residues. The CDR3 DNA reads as TGCAGTGCCAGGGACAGCTACGAGCAGTACTTC. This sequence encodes CSARDSYEQYF.

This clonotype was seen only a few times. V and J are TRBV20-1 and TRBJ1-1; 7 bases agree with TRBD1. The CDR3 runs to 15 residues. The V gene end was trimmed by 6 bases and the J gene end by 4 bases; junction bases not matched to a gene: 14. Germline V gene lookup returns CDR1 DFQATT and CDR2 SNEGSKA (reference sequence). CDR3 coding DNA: TGCAGTGCCGCAGAACCCCGTAGGGGGCCCACTGAAGCTTTCTTT. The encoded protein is CSAAEPRRGPTEAFF.

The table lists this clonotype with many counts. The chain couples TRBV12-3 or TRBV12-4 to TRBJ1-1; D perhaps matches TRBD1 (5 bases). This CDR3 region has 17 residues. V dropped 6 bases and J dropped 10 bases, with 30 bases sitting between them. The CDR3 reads CASRVPRPGTEEPRAFF. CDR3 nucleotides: TGTGCCAGCAGAGTTCCGAGACCTGGGACGGAGGAGCCTCGAGCTTTCTTT.

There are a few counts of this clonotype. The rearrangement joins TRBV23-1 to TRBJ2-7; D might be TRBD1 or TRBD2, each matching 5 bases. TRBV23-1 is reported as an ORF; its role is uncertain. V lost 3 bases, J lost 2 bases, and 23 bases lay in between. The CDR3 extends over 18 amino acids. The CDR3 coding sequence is TGCGCCAGCAGTCACCGTACTGGAGAGAGGGGTGTCCCCTACGAGCAGTACTTC. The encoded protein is CASSHRTGERGVPYEQYF.

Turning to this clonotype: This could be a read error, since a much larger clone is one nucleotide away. CDR3 coding DNA: TGTGCCAGCAGTTACCAGGGTGGCTATGGCTACACCTTC. Amino acid sequence: CASSYQGGYGYTF. The J gene is TRBJ1-2, the V gene TRBV6-6, with D possibly TRBD1 on 5 matching bases. The CDR3 covers 13 residues. The germline V gene has CDR1 MNHNY and CDR2 SVGAGI (reference sequence). V was cut by 2 bases and J by 4 bases, with 8 bases left in between.

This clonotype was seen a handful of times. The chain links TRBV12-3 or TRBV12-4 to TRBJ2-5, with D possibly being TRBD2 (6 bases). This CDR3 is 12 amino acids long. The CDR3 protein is CATRRGGETQYF. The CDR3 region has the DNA TGTGCTACGAGGAGGGGTGGAGAGACCCAGTACTTC.